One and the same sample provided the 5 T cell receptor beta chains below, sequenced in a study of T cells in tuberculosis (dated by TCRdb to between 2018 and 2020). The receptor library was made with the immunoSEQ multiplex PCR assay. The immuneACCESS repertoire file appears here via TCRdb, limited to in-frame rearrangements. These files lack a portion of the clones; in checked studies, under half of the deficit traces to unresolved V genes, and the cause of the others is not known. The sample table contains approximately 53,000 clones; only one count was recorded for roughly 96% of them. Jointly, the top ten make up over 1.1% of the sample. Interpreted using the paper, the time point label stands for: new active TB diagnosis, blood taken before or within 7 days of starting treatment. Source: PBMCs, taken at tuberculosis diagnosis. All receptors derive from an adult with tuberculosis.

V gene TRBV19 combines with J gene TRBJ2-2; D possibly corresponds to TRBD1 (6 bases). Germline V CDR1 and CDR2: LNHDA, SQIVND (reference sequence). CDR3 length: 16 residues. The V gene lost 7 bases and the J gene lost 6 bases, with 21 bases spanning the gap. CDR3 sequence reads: CASTPDRSQFAGELFF. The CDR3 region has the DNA TGTGCCAGTACCCCTGACAGGTCCCAATTTGCCGGGGAGCTGTTTTTT.

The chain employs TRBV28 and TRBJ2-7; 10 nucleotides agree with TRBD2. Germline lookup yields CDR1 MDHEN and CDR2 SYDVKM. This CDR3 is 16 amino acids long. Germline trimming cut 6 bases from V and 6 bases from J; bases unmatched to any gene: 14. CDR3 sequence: CASSPVVGAGGAEQYF. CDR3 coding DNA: TGTGCCAGCAGCCCGGTGGTAGGAGCGGGAGGGGCCGAGCAGTACTTC.

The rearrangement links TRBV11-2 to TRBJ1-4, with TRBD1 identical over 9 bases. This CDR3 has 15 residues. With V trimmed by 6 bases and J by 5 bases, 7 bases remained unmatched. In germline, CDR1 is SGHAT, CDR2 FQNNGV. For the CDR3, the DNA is TGTGCCAGCAGTCCTTCCGGGACAGGGAATGAAAAACTGTTTTTT. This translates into CASSPSGTGNEKLFF.

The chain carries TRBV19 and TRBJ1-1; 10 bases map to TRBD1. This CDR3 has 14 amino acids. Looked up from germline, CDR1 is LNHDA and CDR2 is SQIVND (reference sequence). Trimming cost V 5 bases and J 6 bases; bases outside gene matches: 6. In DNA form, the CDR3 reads TGTGCCAGTAGTTCGACAGGGGGCACGGCTGAAGCTTTCTTT. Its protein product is CASSSTGGTAEAFF.

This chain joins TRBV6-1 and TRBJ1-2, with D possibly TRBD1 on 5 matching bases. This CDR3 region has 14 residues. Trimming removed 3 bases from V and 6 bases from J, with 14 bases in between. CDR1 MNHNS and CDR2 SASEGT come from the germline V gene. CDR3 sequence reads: CASSDLRAWDGYTF. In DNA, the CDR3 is TGTGCCAGCAGTGATCTCAGGGCTTGGGATGGCTACACCTTC.